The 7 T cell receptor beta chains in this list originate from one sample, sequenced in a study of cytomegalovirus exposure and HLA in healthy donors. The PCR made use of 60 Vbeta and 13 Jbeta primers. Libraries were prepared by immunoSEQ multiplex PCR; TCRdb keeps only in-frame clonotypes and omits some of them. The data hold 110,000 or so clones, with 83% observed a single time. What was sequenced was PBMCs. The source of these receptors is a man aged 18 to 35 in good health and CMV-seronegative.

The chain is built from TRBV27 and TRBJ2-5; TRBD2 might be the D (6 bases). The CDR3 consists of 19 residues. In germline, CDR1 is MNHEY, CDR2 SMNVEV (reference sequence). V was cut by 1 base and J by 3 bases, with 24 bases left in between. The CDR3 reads CASSLLRPAAGKSKETQYF. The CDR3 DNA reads TGTGCCAGCAGTTTATTGAGGCCGGCGGCGGGAAAATCGAAAGAGACCCAGTACTTC.

CDR3 in DNA: TGTGCCAGCAGCCCACTAGCGGGAGGGGAGACCCAGTACTTC. It translates to CASSPLAGGETQYF. V usage is TRBV11-2 and J usage is TRBJ2-5; 13 bases map to TRBD2. Germline CDR1 is SGHAT and CDR2 is FQNNGV. The CDR3 extends over 14 amino acids. Trimming removed 5 bases from V and 5 bases from J; junction bases left unmatched: 2.

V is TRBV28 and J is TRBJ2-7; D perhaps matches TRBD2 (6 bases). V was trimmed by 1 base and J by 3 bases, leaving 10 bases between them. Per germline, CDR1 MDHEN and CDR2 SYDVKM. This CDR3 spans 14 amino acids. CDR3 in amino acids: CASSLSGGVYEQYF. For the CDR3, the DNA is TGTGCCAGCAGTTTATCCGGAGGGGTCTACGAGCAGTACTTC.

This chain's CDR3 is CASSSRGFGNEKLFF. The CDR3 DNA reads as TGTGCCAGCAGTTCCAGGGGGTTCGGGAATGAAAAACTGTTTTTT. The chain joins TRBV27 to TRBJ1-4; 7 bases fit TRBD1. Germline values: CDR1 MNHEY, CDR2 SMNVEV (reference sequence). J lost 5 bases, V lost 4 bases, and 7 bases had no gene match. This CDR3 contains 15 residues. Supplemented by reference TRBV27 and TRBJ1-4, the full variable domain reads EAQVTQNPRYLITVTGKKLTVTCSQNMNHEYMSWYRQDPGLGLRQIYYSMNVEVTDKGDVPEGYKVSRKEKRNFPLILESPSPNQTSLYFCASSSRGFGNEKLFFGSGTQLSVL.

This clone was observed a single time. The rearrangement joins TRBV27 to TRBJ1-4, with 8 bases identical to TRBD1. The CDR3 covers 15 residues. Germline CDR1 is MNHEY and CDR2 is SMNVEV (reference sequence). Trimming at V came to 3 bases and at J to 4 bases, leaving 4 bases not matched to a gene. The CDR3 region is CASSFKGQVNEKLFF. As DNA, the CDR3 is TGTGCCAGCAGTTTTAAGGGACAGGTTAATGAAAAACTGTTTTTT.

The CDR3 nucleotides read TGTGCCAGCAGACGGACAGGGCTGGACGAGCAGTACTTC. Protein sequence: CASRRTGLDEQYF. The chain has TRBV6-5 and TRBJ2-7, with 8 bases lining up with TRBD1. Trimming cost V 6 bases and J 5 bases; bases outside gene matches: 6. The CDR3 is made up of 13 amino acids. Germline CDR1 MNHEY, CDR2 SVGAGI.

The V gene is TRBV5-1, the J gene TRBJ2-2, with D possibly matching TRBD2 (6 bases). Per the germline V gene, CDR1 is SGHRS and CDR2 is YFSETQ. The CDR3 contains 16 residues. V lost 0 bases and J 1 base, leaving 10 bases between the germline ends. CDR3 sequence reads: CASSLESGRNTGELFF. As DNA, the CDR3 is TGCGCCAGCAGCTTGGAGTCCGGGAGGAACACCGGGGAGCTGTTTTTT.